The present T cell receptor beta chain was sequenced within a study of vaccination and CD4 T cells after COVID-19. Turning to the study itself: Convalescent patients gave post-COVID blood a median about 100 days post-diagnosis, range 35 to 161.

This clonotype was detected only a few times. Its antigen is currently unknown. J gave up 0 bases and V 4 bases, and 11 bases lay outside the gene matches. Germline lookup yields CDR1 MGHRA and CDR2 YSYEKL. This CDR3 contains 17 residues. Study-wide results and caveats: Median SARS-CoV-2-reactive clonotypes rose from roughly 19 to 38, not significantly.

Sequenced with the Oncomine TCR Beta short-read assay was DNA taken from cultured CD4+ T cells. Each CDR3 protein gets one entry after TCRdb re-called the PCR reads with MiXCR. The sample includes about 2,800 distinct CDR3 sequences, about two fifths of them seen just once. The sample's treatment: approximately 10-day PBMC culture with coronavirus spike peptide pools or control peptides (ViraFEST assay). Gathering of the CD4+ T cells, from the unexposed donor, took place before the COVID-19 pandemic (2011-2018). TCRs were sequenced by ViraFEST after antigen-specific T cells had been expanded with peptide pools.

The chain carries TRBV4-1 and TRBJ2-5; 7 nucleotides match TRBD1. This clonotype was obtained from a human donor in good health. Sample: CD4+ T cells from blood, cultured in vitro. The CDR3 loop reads CASSLYPPGQNQETQYF. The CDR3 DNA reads TGCGCCAGCAGCCTATACCCCCCGGGACAGAACCAAGAGACCCAGTACTTC.